This is a list of T cell receptor beta chains from one sample in a study of cytomegalovirus exposure and HLA in healthy donors. The table came from immunoSEQ multiplex PCR; TCRdb's copy has only in-frame clones and leaves some out. In the table there are 150,000 to 250,000 clones, around 80% of which are singletons. Sequenced sample: PBMCs. The receptors were gathered from a woman under 40 in good health and CMV-seropositive. Both conserved end residues are trimmed from each CDR3. A D gene is named only where the DNA matches it firmly.

CDR3 length,V gene,D gene,CDR3 protein
14,TRBV9,.,ASSVEARLPTGELF
16,TRBV30,TRBD1,AWKRLRDRSFTNEKLF
14,TRBV7-8,TRBD1,ASSPGQAEVLQPQH
13,TRBV5-1,TRBD2,ASSLGGGGGETQY
10,TRBV2,.,ASSQGSSTQY
11,TRBV29-1,.,SVRGSAGEKLF
17,TRBV4-1,TRBD1,ASSLRSGQGLPTNEKLF
10,TRBV28,.,ASRQGPYEQY
20,TRBV4-2,TRBD2,ASSQFSRSSGDTVPSSYEQY
11,TRBV27,TRBD1,ASSWDSSYEQY
13,TRBV5-1,.,ASSFAGLKNTEAF
11,TRBV9,.,ASSVGDNQPQH
8,TRBV29-1,TRBD1,SVSQGGAF
12,TRBV30,.,AWSVGVSNQPQH
9,TRBV2,.,ASRRDYEQY
12,TRBV9,.,ASSSGISTGELF
13,TRBV18,TRBD1,ASSSLDRGGTEAF
11,TRBV6-6,.,ASSYSRGTEAF
13,TRBV4-2,TRBD2,ASSHRLAGTYEQY
13,TRBV28,TRBD1,ASSPGGQNSYEQY
13,TRBV5-6,.,ASKLFMGAGNEQF
13,TRBV28,TRBD2,ASRSEREWVYEQY
10,TRBV6-1,TRBD1,AGRTGDQPQH
11,TRBV29-1,.,SVGENSNQPQH
14,TRBV10-3,.,AIRSYRDRTQETQY
14,TRBV15,TRBD1,ATSRGQGLVVGGYT
12,TRBV5-6,.,ASSRNRGTTEAF
12,TRBV7-8,TRBD2,ASSLAGGPSEQF
13,TRBV6-1,TRBD1,ASRRDRETYQPQH
13,TRBV7-3,.,ASSSQAGGAYEQY
9,TRBV2,.,ASSSSGTQY
13,TRBV11-3,TRBD1,ASSLGGQGSYEQY
9,TRBV20-1,.,STTGIYGYT
16,TRBV14,TRBD2,ASSPGEWLAGGPREQY
10,TRBV7-9,TRBD1,ASGQGPYEQY
10,TRBV9,TRBD1,ASSTHRGGYT
12,TRBV13,TRBD2,ASKAGGAHNEQF
11,TRBV6-6,.,ASSYSGGSLTF
13,TRBV19,TRBD1,ASSLRQGESYEQY
12,TRBV6-1,.,ASSEQRGRYEQY
11,TRBV6-4,.,ASSRGTHYGYT
12,TRBV7-2,.,ASSLSASTDTQY
11,TRBV11-2,.,ATSPDSSYEQY
16,TRBV27,TRBD1,ASSLWVTGTSSYNEQF
13,TRBV9,.,ASSVTPTSTYEQY
12,TRBV6-4,.,ASSEASGLGEQF
12,TRBV19,.,ASFDEGSNQPQH
12,TRBV7-2,.,ASSLYGGYQPQH
13,TRBV7-9,TRBD1,ASSPDRGSGNTIY
13,TRBV4-1,.,ASSQLGLIMDIQY
10,TRBV7-9,TRBD2,ASSSSGETQY
11,TRBV27,.,ASSRLEVYEQY
11,TRBV2,.,ASSETHNGELF
11,TRBV6-5,.,ASKPGFVTEAF
13,TRBV28,.,ASRGGGPIGQPQH
12,TRBV5-6,.,ASSSGYWDEKLF
12,TRBV5-1,.,ASSLAVRGVGYT
11,TRBV7-6,.,ASSSGGVRELF